This TCR beta chain was found in a study of Graves' ophthalmopathy and Graves' hyperthyroidism. Germline loops: CDR1 MDHEN, CDR2 SYDVKM. V was trimmed by 2 bases and J by 4 bases, leaving 17 bases between them. The CDR3 runs to 16 residues. Amplification targeted the TCR beta CDR3 regions, with RNA transcripts as the source material. Second-round multiplex PCR came after a first-round RT-PCR that employed HTBI primers. TCRdb fed the multiplex PCR reads into MiXCR, producing one record per CDR3 protein. The table records under 400,000 distinct CDR3 sequences, about a sixth of them present only once. This clonotype was obtained from an adult man with Graves' ophthalmopathy. Sequencing was performed on peripheral blood. The gene calls are TRBV28 and TRBJ2-5; the D gene is possibly TRBD1 (6 bases). The CDR3 DNA sequence: TGTGCCAGCAGTTTACATACCTCAGGGGTCCGAGAGACCCAGTACTTC. This codes for CASSLHTSGVRETQYF.